The T cell receptor beta chain described here comes from a study of T cell responses to AZD1222 COVID-19 vaccine. Study-wide results and caveats: Spike-specific TCR breadth and depth both grew after two AZD1222 doses. AZD1222 recipients seropositive at baseline numbered only six or seven. Targets within unmutated variant regions were reportedly found for nearly half of spike-specific TCRs.

With respect to this clone: The antigen is unknown.

Germline loops: CDR1 KGHSH, CDR2 LQKENI. This CDR3 contains 16 residues. Trimming removed 3 bases at V and 4 bases at J, with 15 bases between. Second-dose timings of about 4 or about 12 weeks were pooled. Only in-frame clones appear in the TCRdb table, and some are missing; sequencing was by immunoSEQ multiplex PCR. The data show about 130,000 clones, around nine tenths seen once. This chain joins TRBV18 and TRBJ2-2, with D unresolved. The clonotype comes from an adult who received the AZD1222 COVID-19 vaccine. Source: peripheral blood, taken 28 days after the second AZD1222 dose. The CDR3 sequence: CASSPAPVDLTGELFF. The CDR3 DNA sequence: TGTGCCAGCTCACCTGCACCCGTAGACCTCACCGGGGAGCTGTTTTTT.